The clone carrying this TCR beta chain came up a few times. The antigen remains unidentified. The data originate from a study of T cell repertoires in cytomegalovirus infection. Study-level information: Public TCR beta signatures marked donors with CMV infection and the matching HLA.

Study observations and caveats: Cumulative public TCR beta family frequency identified CMV carriers with the relevant HLA. Within the response measured ex vivo, HLA-C-restricted CMV-specific TCR beta clonotypes were dominant.

From the reads, TCRdb called clonotypes with MiXCR, one entry per CDR3 protein. This table has some 700,000 distinct CDR3 sequences, approximately 40% appearing once. This CDR3 has 14 amino acids. The germline V gene has CDR1 SGHTA and CDR2 FQGNSA. With 7 bases clipped from V and 5 bases from J, the junction kept 9 bases outside the gene matches. The sample consisted of PBMCs. The chain couples TRBV7-2 to TRBJ2-7, with 9 nucleotides matching TRBD2. This TCR derives from a human donor in good health (CMV status not recorded). Some clones in this sample may be carry-over from other donors' samples. CDR3 sequence (DNA): TGTGCCAGCATCGCAGCGGGAGGATCCCACGAGCAGTACTTC. It translates to CASIAAGGSHEQYF.